Shown below are 2 T cell receptor beta chains from a single sample sequenced in a study of T-cell memory formation after mild COVID-19. TCRdb redid the calling of the 5' RACE reads with MiXCR, one entry per CDR3 protein. The sample yields hundreds of thousands of distinct CDR3 sequences, around a sixth seen once. Material: PBMCs or a T cell subset sorted from them (not recorded which). These TCRs come from an adult woman who had mild COVID-19 (a few samples of this study predate the infection). Cell type and time point are not known.

The chain has TRBV7-2 and TRBJ2-2; either TRBD1 or TRBD2 may supply D (5 bases each). This CDR3 comprises 15 residues. Germline CDR1 SGHTA, CDR2 FQGNSA. V dropped 0 bases and J dropped 4 bases, with 9 bases sitting between them. CDR3 residues: CASSLATAVTGELFF. The CDR3, as DNA: TGTGCCAGCAGCTTAGCGACAGCGGTCACCGGGGAGCTGTTTTTT.

The chain uses TRBV5-6 and TRBJ2-7; perhaps D is TRBD1 or TRBD2 (5 bases each). The V gene's germline CDR1 is SGHDT and CDR2 YYEEEE. This CDR3 comprises 17 residues. Deletions cut 0 bases from V and 0 bases from J, with 16 bases between. This CDR3 reads CASSLEGVGTVSYEQYF. In DNA form, the CDR3 reads TGTGCCAGCAGCTTGGAAGGAGTAGGGACGGTCTCCTACGAGCAGTACTTC.